Below are 12 T cell receptor beta chains sequenced from a single sample in a study of cytomegalovirus exposure and HLA in healthy donors. With 60 Vbeta and 13 Jbeta primers, the PCR was carried out. The method was immunoSEQ multiplex PCR; TCRdb's version includes in-frame clones alone and lacks a portion of them. This sample has approximately 150,000 clones, with under 70% found just once. The specimen sequenced was PBMCs. The receptors stem from a man aged 25 to 40 in good health and CMV-seropositive.

This chain joins TRBV5-1 and TRBJ2-7, with 7 bases that match TRBD1. The CDR3 loop spans 16 amino acids. Looked up from germline, CDR1 is SGHRS and CDR2 is YFSETQ. V shed 4 bases, J shed 5 bases, and the junction held 15 bases outside the gene matches. The CDR3 spells CASSEQGSGFVNEQYF. The CDR3 DNA sequence: TGCGCCAGCAGCGAACAGGGGTCGGGTTTCGTAAACGAGCAGTACTTC.

The genes are TRBV5-1 and TRBJ2-7; 7 positions match TRBD2. Germline V gene sequence: CDR1 SGHRS, CDR2 YFSETQ. After removal of 5 bases from V and 3 bases from J, the junction contained 11 bases not matched to a gene. This CDR3 has 15 amino acids. CDR3 DNA: TGCGCCAGCAGTTCGGGGGGACCTGGATACTACGAGCAGTACTTC. Its protein is CASSSGGPGYYEQYF. The full variable domain, with the rest looked up from reference TRBV5-1 and TRBJ2-7, is KAGVTQTPRYLIKTRGQQVTLSCSPISGHRSVSWYQQTPGQGLQFLFEYFSETQRNKGNFPGRFSGRQFSNSRSEMNVSTLELGDSALYLCASSSGGPGYYEQYFGPGTRLTVT.

This sequence joins TRBV2 and TRBJ1-3, with D perhaps matching TRBD1 (5 bases). The CDR3 runs to 15 residues. V was trimmed by 2 bases and J by 8 bases, leaving 16 bases between them. In germline, CDR1 is SNHLY, CDR2 FYNNEI. CDR3 DNA: TGTGCCAGCAGTGAACAGCTTCGGACATTTGACACCATATATTTT. It is translated as CASSEQLRTFDTIYF.

The chain carries TRBV30 and TRBJ1-3; D call uncertain. V was cut by 2 bases and J by 4 bases, with 6 bases left in between. The CDR3 runs to 12 residues. Germline V gene data show CDR1 as GTSNPN and CDR2 as SVGIG (reference sequence). The CDR3: CAWSREGNTIYF. The CDR3 DNA is TGTGCCTGGAGTCGGGAGGGAAACACCATATATTTT.

V usage is TRBV7-9 and J usage is TRBJ2-1; 12 bases match TRBD2. The CDR3 is made up of 15 amino acids. Germline lookup yields CDR1 SEHNR and CDR2 FQNEAQ (reference sequence). The V and J ends lost 4 bases and 9 bases, in that order; junction bases with no gene match: 7. This chain's CDR3 is CASSSGLAGGGEQFF. The DNA for the CDR3 is TGTGCCAGCAGCTCCGGGCTAGCGGGAGGGGGTGAGCAGTTCTTC. Combining the CDR3 with reference TRBV7-9 and TRBJ2-1 gives the whole variable domain DTGVSQNPRHKITKRGQNVTFRCDPISEHNRLYWYRQTLGQGPEFLTYFQNEAQLEKSRLLSDRFSAERPKGSFSTLEIQRTEQGDSAMYLCASSSGLAGGGEQFFGPGTRLTVL.

This clone was detected only a few times. This chain links TRBV5-1 with TRBJ2-3; no definite D call. V was cut by 5 bases and J by 0 bases, with 7 bases left in between. Germline values: CDR1 SGHRS, CDR2 YFSETQ. CDR3 size: 13 residues. For the CDR3, the DNA is TGCGCCAGCAGGCGGAGTAGCACAGATACGCAGTATTTT. Amino acid sequence: CASRRSSTDTQYF.

In this sample, this clone turned up once. The V gene is TRBV29-1, the J gene TRBJ2-1, with a tentative D call TRBD1 (6 bases). The length of the CDR3 is 12 residues. Germline V gene data show CDR1 as SQVTM and CDR2 as ANQGSEA. V was pared by 5 bases and J by 6 bases, with 11 bases between. The CDR3 is CSVRPQGNEQFF. The CDR3, as DNA: TGCAGCGTTCGACCACAGGGCAATGAGCAGTTCTTC.

This clone has a single count. Other nucleotide sequences in the sample specify the same CDR3. The chain is built from TRBV10-3 and TRBJ1-3; D remains unclear. This CDR3 is 12 amino acids long. CDR1 is ENHRY and CDR2 is SYGVKD in the germline V gene. Trimming stripped 4 bases from V and 4 bases from J, with 5 bases between. For the CDR3, the DNA is TGTGCCATCAGTGGGCAGGGAAACACCATATATTTT. Translated, it gives CAISGQGNTIYF.

The chain links TRBV25-1 to TRBJ1-1; 8 nucleotides align to TRBD1. Germline V lookup: CDR1 MGHDK, CDR2 SYGVNS. Unmatched junction bases numbered 14, after V lost 6 bases and J lost 2 bases. This CDR3 comprises 17 residues. The CDR3 reads CASRGGTGSQINTEAFF. CDR3 DNA sequence: TGTGCCAGCAGAGGCGGGACAGGATCACAGATCAACACTGAAGCTTTCTTT. Full variable domain (missing parts from reference TRBV25-1 and TRBJ1-1): EADIYQTPRYLVIGTGKKITLECSQTMGHDKMYWYQQDPGMELHLIHYSYGVNSTEKGDLSSESTVSRIRTEHFPLTLESARPSHTSQYLCASRGGTGSQINTEAFFGQGTRLTVV.

The chain links TRBV4-1 to TRBJ1-2; D is possibly TRBD1 (5 bases). V dropped 3 bases and J dropped 5 bases, with 10 bases sitting between them. Germline CDR1 MGHRA, CDR2 YSYEKL. The CDR3 runs to 13 residues. The CDR3 region is CASSHPGNYGYTF. The CDR3 nucleotides read TGCGCCAGCAGCCATCCAGGGAATTATGGCTACACCTTC.

This chain connects TRBV4-2 to TRBJ2-7; D possibly corresponds to TRBD2 (5 bases). The germline V and J ends were trimmed by 4 bases and 2 bases, with 12 bases remaining between them. This CDR3 region has 14 residues. From germline, CDR1 is LGHNA and CDR2 YNFKEQ. CDR3 in amino acids: CASSPGSYTYEQYF. Here the CDR3 DNA reads TGTGCCAGCAGCCCGGGAAGTTATACCTACGAGCAGTACTTC.

The gene calls are TRBV6-1 and TRBJ2-1, with D unresolved. Trimming removed 6 bases from V and 6 bases from J, with 18 bases in between. CDR1 is MNHNS and CDR2 is SASEGT in the germline V gene. CDR3 length equals 15 residues. CDR3 in amino acids: CASSHLGPPANEQFF. The CDR3 DNA sequence: TGTGCCAGCAGCCACCTGGGCCCTCCCGCCAATGAGCAGTTCTTC.